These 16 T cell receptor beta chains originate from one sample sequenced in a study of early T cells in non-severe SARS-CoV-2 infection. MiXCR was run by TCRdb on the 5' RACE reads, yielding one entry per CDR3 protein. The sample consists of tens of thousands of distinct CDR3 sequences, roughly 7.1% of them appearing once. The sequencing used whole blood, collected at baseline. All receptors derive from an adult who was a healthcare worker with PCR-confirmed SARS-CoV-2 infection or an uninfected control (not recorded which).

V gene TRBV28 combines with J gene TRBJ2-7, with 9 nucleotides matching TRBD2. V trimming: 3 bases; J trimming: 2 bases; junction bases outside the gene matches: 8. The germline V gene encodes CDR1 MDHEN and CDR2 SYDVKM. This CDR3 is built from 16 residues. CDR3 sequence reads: CASSFRASGTPYEQYF. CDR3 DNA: TGTGCCAGCAGTTTTCGGGCTAGCGGGACCCCCTACGAGCAGTACTTC.

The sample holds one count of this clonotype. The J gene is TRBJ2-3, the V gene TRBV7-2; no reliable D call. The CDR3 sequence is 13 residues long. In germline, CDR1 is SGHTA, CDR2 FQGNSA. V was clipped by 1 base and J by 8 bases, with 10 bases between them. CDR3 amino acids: CASSLDSLGTQYF. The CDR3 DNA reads TGTGCCAGCAGCTTAGATTCGCTCGGTACGCAGTATTTT. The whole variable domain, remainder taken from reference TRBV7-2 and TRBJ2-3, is GAGVSQSPSNKVTEKGKDVELRCDPISGHTALYWYRQSLGQGLEFLIYFQGNSAPDKSGLPSDRFSAERTGGSVSTLTIQRTQQEDSAVYLCASSLDSLGTQYFGPGTRLTVL.

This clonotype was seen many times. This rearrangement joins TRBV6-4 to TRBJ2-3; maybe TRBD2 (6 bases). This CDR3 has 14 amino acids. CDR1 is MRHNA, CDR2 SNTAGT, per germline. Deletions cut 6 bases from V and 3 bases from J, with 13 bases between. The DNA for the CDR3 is TGTGCCAGCAGCGAGGTCGGGGGAACAGATACGCAGTATTTT. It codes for CASSEVGGTDTQYF.

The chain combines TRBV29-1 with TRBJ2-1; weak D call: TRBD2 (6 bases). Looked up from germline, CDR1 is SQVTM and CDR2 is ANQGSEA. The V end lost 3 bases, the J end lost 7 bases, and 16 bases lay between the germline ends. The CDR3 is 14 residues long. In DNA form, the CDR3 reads TGCAGCGTTGATTCGCGCATCGGAGGGAATGAGCAGTTCTTC. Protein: CSVDSRIGGNEQFF.

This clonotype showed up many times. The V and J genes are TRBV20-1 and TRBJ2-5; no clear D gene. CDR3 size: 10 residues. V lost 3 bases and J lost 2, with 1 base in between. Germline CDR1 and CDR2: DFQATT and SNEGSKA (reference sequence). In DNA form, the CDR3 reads TGCAGTGCTAGTCAAGAGACCCAGTACTTC. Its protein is CSASQETQYF.

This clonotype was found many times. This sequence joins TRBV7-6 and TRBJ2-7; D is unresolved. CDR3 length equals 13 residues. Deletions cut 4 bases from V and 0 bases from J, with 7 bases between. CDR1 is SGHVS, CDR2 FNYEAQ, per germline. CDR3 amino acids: CASSYPNSYEQYF. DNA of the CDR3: TGTGCCAGCAGCTACCCAAACTCCTACGAGCAGTACTTC.

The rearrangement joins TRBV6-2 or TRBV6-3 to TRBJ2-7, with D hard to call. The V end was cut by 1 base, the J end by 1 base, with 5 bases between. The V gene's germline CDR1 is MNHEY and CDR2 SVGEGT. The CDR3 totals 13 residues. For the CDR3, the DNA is TGTGCCAGCAGTTACTTGAGTTCCTACGAGCAGTACTTC. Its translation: CASSYLSSYEQYF.

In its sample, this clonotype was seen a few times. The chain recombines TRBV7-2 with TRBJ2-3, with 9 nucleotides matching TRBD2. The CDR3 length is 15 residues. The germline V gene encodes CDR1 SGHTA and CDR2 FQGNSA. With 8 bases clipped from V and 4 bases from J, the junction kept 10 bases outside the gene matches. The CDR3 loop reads CASSLAGAVADTQYF. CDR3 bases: TGTGCCAGCTCCTTAGCGGGAGCGGTTGCAGATACGCAGTATTTT.

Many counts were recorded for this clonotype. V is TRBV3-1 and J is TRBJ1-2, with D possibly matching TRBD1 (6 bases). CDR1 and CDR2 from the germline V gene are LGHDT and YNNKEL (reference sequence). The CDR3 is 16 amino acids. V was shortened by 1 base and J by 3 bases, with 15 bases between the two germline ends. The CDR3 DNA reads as TGTGCCAGCAGCCAAGGCCTGGGGGGGCAGGACTATGGCTACACCTTC. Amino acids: CASSQGLGGQDYGYTF.

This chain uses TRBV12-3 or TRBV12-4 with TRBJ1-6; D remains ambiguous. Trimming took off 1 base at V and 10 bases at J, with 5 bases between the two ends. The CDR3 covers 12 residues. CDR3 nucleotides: TGTGCCAGCAGTTTAGAAGGATCACCCCTCCACTTT. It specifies CASSLEGSPLHF.

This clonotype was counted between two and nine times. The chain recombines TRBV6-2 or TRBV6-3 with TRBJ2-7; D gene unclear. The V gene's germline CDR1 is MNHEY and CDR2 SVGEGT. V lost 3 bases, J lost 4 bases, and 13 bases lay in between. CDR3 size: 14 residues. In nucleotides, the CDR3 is TGTGCCAGCAGTTATCCGCAGGCAGGATACGAGCAGTACTTC. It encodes CASSYPQAGYEQYF.

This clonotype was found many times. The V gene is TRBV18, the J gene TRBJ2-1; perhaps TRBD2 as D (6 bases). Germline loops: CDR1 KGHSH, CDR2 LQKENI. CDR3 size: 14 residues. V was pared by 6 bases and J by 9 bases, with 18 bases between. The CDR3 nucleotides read TGTGCCAGCTCGCCGGGACTGGCTGACGGTGAGCAGTTCTTC. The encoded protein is CASSPGLADGEQFF.

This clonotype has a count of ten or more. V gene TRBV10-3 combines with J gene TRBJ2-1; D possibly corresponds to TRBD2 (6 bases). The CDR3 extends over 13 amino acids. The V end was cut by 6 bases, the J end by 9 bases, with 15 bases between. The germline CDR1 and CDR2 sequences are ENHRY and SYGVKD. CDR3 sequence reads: CAIRPSGESEQFF. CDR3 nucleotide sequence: TGTGCCATCAGGCCATCGGGGGAGTCTGAGCAGTTCTTC.

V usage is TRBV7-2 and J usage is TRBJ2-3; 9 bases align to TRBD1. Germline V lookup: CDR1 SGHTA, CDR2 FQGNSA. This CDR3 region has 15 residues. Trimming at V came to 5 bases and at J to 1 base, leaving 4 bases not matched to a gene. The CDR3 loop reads CASSDNRGRTDTQYF. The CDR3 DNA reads TGTGCCAGCAGCGACAACAGGGGGCGCACAGATACGCAGTATTTT.

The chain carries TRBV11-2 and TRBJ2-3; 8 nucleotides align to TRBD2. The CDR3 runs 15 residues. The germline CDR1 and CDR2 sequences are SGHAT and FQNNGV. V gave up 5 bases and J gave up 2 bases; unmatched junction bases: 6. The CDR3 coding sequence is TGTGCCAGCAGCGAACTAGCGGACCACACAGATACGCAGTATTTT. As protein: CASSELADHTDTQYF. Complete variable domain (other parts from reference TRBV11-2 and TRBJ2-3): EAGVAQSPRYKIIEKRQSVAFWCNPISGHATLYWYQQILGQGPKLLIQFQNNGVVDDSQLPKDRFSAERLKGVDSTLKIQPAKLEDSAVYLCASSELADHTDTQYFGPGTRLTVL.

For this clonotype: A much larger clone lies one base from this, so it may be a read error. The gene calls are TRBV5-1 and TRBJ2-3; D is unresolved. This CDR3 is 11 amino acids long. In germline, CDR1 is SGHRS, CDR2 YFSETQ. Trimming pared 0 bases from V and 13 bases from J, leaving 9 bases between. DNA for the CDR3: TGCGCCAGCAGCTTGGTGGTCCACAAGTATTTT. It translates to CASSLVVHKYF.